This TCR beta chain comes out of a study of shared T cell receptors in the human thymus. The CDR3 runs to 18 residues. In germline, CDR1 is LGHNA, CDR2 YSLEER. V shed 0 bases and J 2 bases; nucleotides not matched to a gene: 10. TCRdb keeps only in-frame clones here, not all; method: immunoSEQ multiplex PCR. The data hold hundreds of thousands of clones, with 88% observed a single time. A further study also used this sample, focusing on human thymus T cells. This second study says: There were highly overlapping thymic repertoires among unrelated individuals, as related research reported.

Sequencing was carried out using thymocytes. The chain combines TRBV4-3 with TRBJ1-2; 9 nucleotides match TRBD1. This TCR was sampled from a boy younger than two with a congenital heart defect. The CDR3 protein is CASSQDVRTGGRNYGYTF. As DNA, the CDR3 is TGCGCCAGCAGCCAAGATGTCCGCACAGGGGGCAGAAACTATGGCTACACCTTC.